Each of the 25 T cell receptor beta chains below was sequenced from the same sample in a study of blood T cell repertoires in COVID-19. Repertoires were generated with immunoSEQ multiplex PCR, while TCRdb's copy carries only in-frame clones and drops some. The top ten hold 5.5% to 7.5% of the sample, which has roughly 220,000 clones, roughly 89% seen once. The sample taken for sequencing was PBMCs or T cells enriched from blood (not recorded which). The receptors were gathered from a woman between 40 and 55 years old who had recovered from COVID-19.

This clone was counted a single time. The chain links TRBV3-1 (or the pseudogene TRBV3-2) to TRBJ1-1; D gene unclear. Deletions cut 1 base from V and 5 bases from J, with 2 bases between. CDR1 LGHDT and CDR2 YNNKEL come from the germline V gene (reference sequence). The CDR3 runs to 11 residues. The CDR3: CASSQATEAFF. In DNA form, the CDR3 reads TGTGCCAGCAGCCAAGCAACTGAAGCTTTCTTT.

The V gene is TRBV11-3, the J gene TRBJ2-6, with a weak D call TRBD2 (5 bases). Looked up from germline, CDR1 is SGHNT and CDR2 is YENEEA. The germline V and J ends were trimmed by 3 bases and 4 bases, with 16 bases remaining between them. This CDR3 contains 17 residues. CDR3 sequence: CASSFPPRVAGANVLTF. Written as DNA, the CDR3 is TGTGCCAGCAGCTTCCCCCCGCGGGTAGCGGGGGCCAACGTCCTGACTTTC.

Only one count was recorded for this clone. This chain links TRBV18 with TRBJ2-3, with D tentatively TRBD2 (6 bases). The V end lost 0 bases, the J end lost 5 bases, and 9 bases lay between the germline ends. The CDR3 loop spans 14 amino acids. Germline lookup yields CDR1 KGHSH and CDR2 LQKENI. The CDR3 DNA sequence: TGTGCCAGCTCACCACCGGGGGAGGTAGATACGCAGTATTTT. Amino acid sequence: CASSPPGEVDTQYF.

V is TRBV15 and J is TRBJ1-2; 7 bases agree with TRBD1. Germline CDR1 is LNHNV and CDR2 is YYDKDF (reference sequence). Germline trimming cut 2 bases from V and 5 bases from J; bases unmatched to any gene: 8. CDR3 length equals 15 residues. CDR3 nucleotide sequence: TGTGCCACCAGCAGAACCGCACAGGGGTGGTATGGCTACACCTTC. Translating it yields CATSRTAQGWYGYTF.

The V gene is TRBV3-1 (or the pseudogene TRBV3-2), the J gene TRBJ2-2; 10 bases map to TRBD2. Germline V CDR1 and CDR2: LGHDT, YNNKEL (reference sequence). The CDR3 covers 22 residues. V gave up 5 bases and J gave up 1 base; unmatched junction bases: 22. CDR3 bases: TGTGCCAGCAGCTTCCAGTCCCCTAGCGGGAGTAGTCGGGGAGAGAACACCGGGGAGCTGTTTTTT. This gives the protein CASSFQSPSGSSRGENTGELFF.

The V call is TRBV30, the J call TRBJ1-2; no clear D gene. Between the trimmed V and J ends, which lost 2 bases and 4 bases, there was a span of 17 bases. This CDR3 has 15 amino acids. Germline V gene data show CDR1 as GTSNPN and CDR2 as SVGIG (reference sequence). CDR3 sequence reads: CAWSLAVSRGYGYTF. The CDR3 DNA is TGTGCCTGGAGTCTTGCGGTCAGCCGGGGCTATGGCTACACCTTC. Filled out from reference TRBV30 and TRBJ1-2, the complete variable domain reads SQTIHQWPATLVQPVGSPLSLECTVEGTSNPNLYWYRQAAGRGLQLLFYSVGIGQISSEVPQNLSASRPQDRQFILSSKKLLLSDSGFYLCAWSLAVSRGYGYTFGSGTRLTVV.

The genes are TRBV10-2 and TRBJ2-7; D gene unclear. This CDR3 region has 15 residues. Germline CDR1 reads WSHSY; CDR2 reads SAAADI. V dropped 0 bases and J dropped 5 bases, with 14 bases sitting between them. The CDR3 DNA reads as TGCGCCAGCAGTGAGTCTTTTTCTACGGGTGACGAGCAGTACTTC. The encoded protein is CASSESFSTGDEQYF.

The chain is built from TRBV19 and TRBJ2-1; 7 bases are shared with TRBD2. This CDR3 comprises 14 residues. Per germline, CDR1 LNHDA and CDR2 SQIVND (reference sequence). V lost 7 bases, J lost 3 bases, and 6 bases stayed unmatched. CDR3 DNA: TGTGCCAGTAAAATTGGGGACTACTACAATGAGCAGTTCTTC. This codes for CASKIGDYYNEQFF. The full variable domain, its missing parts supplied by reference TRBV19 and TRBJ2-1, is DGGITQSPKYLFRKEGQNVTLSCEQNLNHDAMYWYRQDPGQGLRLIYYSQIVNDFQKGDIAEGYSVSREKKESFPLTVTSAQKNPTAFYLCASKIGDYYNEQFFGPGTRLTVL.

The CDR3 nucleotides read TGTGCCAGCAGTCCCCGGACTAGCGGGACTAATGAGCAGTTCTTC. This translates into CASSPRTSGTNEQFF. The chain carries TRBV28 and TRBJ2-1, with 12 bases lining up with TRBD2. V shed 5 bases and J 7 bases; nucleotides not matched to a gene: 6. Germline V gene lookup returns CDR1 MDHEN and CDR2 SYDVKM. The CDR3 is 15 amino acids.

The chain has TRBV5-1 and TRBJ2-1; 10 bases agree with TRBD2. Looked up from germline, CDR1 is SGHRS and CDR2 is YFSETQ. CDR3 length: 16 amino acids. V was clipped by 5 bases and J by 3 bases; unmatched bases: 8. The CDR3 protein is CASRLIAGGVYNEQFF. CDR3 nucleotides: TGCGCCAGCAGATTAATAGCGGGAGGTGTCTACAATGAGCAGTTCTTC.

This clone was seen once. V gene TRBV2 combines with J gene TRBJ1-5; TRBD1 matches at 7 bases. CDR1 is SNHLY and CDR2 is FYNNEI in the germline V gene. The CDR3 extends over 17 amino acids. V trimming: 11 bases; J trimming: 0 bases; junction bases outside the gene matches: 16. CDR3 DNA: TGTGCCTCCCGGGGGGGGACAGAGCCCTATAGCAATCAGCCCCAGCATTTT. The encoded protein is CASRGGTEPYSNQPQHF. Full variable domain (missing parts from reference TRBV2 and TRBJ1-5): EPEVTQTPSHQVTQMGQEVILRCVPISNHLYFYWYRQILGQKVEFLVSFYNNEISEKSEIFDDQFSVERPDGSNFTLKIRSTKLEDSAMYFCASRGGTEPYSNQPQHFGDGTRLSIL.

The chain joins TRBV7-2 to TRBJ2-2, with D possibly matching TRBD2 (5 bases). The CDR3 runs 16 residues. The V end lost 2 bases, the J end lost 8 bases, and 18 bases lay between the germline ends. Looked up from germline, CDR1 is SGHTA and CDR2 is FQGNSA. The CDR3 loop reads CASSLNGISVTGELFF. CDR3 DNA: TGTGCCAGCAGCTTAAACGGGATATCAGTGACTGGGGAGCTGTTTTTT.

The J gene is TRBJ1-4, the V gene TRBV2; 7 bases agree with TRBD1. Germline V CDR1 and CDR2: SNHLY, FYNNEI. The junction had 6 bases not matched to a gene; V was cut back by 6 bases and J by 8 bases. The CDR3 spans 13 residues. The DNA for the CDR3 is TGTGCCAGCAGCGCGCAGGGGGACGAAAAACTGTTTTTT. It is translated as CASSAQGDEKLFF.

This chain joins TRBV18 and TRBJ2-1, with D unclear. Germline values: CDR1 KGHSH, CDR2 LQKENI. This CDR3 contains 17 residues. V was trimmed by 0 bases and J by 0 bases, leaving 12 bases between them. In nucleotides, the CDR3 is TGTGCCAGCTCACCACCGACGACTGTGAGCTCCTACAATGAGCAGTTCTTC. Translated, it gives CASSPPTTVSSYNEQFF.

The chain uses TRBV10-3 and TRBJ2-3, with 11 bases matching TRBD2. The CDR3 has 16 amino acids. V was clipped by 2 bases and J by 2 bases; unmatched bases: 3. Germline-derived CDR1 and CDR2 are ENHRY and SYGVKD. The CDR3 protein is CAISEGTSGYTDTQYF. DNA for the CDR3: TGTGCCATCAGTGAGGGGACTAGCGGATACACAGATACGCAGTATTTT.

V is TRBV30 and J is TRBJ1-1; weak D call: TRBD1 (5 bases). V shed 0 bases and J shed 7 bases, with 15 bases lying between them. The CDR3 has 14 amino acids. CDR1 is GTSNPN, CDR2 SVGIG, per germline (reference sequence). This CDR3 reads CAWSVYQGSGEAFF. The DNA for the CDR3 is TGTGCCTGGAGTGTATATCAGGGATCTGGTGAAGCTTTCTTT.

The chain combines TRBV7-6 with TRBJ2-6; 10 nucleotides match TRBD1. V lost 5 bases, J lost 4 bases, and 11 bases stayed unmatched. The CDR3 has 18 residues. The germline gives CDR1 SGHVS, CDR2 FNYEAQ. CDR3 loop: CASSPRQGAASGANVLTF. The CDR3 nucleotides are TGTGCCAGCAGCCCCCGACAGGGGGCAGCTTCCGGGGCCAACGTCCTGACTTTC. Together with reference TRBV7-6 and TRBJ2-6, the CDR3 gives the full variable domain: GAGVSQSPRYKVTKRGQDVALRCDPISGHVSLYWYRQALGQGPEFLTYFNYEAQQDKSGLPNDRFSAERPEGSISTLTIQRTEQRDSAMYRCASSPRQGAASGANVLTFGAGSRLTVL.

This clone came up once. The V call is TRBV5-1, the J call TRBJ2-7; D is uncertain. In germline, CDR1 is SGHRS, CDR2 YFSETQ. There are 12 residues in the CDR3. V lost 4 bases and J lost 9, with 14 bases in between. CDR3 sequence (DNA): TGCGCCAGCAGCCCCGACTCCAATGTGCAGTACTTC. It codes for CASSPDSNVQYF.

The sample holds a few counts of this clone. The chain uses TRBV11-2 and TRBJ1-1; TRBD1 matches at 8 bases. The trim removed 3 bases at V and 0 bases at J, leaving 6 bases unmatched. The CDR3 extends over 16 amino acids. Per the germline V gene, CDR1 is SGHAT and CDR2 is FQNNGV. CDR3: CASSFRPTGVNTEAFF. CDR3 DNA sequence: TGTGCCAGCAGCTTCCGACCGACAGGGGTGAACACTGAAGCTTTCTTT.

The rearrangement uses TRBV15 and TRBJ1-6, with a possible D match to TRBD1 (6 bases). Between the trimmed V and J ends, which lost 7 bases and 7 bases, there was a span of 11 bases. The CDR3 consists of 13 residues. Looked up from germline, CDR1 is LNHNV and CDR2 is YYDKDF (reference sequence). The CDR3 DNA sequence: TGTGCCACCACCACAGGGAACAATTCACCCCTCCACTTT. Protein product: CATTTGNNSPLHF.

CDR3 in DNA: TGTGCCAGCATGGGAGTAGAGTTCTATAATTCACCCCTCCACTTT. Encoded protein: CASMGVEFYNSPLHF. The rearrangement joins TRBV6-4 to TRBJ1-6; D not certain. Per the germline V gene, CDR1 is MRHNA and CDR2 is SNTAGT. The V end was cut by 7 bases, the J end by 3 bases, with 13 bases between. CDR3 length: 15 residues.

CDR3 sequence: CASRLGNQPQHF. CDR3 coding DNA: TGTGCCAGTCGGTTGGGCAATCAGCCCCAGCATTTT. The chain uses TRBV19 and TRBJ1-5; D unclear. The CDR3 extends over 12 amino acids. V lost 8 bases to trimming and J lost 2 bases, with 7 bases between them. CDR1 and CDR2 from the germline V gene are LNHDA and SQIVND (reference sequence).

For the CDR3, the DNA is TGTGCCAGCAGGACCCGGGGGAGGGCTACCGGGGAGCTGTTTTTT. Amino acid sequence: CASRTRGRATGELFF. The chain couples TRBV6-5 to TRBJ2-2; 7 nucleotides match TRBD2. Germline values: CDR1 MNHEY, CDR2 SVGAGI. The CDR3 has 15 residues. The junction had 9 bases not matched to a gene; V was cut back by 6 bases and J by 5 bases.

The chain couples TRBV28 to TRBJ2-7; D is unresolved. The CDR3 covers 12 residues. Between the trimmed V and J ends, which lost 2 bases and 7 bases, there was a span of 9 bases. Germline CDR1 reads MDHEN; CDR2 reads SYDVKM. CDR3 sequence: CASSLGDGEQYF. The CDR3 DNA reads TGTGCCAGCAGTTTAGGAGACGGAGAGCAGTACTTC.

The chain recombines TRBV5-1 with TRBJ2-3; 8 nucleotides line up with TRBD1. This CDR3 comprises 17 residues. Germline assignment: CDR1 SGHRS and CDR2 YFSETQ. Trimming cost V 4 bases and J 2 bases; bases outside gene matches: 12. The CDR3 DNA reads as TGCGCCAGCAGCAGTGGACAGGGAAATACCGTCACAGATACGCAGTATTTT. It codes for CASSSGQGNTVTDTQYF.